These T cell receptor beta chains were read from a single sample in a study of post-analysis software for immune sequencing data. TCRdb reprocessed the PCR reads with MiXCR, giving one entry per CDR3 protein. The sample gives roughly 570,000 distinct CDR3 sequences, less than 40% of which show up once; 4.5% to 7.5% is in the top ten. The sample was blood. These receptors were collected from a girl aged 2-17 years with multiple sclerosis. Both conserved end residues are part of each CDR3. Each record gives: J gene, V gene, CDR3 length, D gene, clone size, CDR3 protein, CDR3 DNA. The D gene is left open where the match is weak. Only some rows state a clone size, as once, few, many or a class for expanded clones.

>TRBJ2-7|TRBV20-1|10|.|.
CSARHYEQYF
TGCAGTGCTAGACACTACGAGCAGTACTTC
>TRBJ1-2|TRBV7-9|14|TRBD1|.
CASSRPGQGDGYTF
TGTGCCAGCAGCCGACCGGGACAGGGGGATGGCTACACCTTC
>TRBJ2-1|TRBV24-1|20|TRBD1|.
CATSDSRTGSRSRSANEQFF
TGTGCCACCAGTGATTCCAGGACAGGGTCACGAAGTAGGTCGGCGAATGAGCAGTTCTTC
>TRBJ1-5|TRBV14|14|.|few
CASSSSGRNQPQHF
TGTGCCAGCAGCTCGTCAGGTCGCAATCAGCCCCAGCATTTT
>TRBJ2-1|TRBV3-1|14|.|.
CATKGGGAANEQFF
TGTGCCACCAAGGGGGGGGGCGCCGCCAATGAGCAGTTCTTC
>TRBJ2-5|TRBV29-1|12|.|.
CSGFLKQETQYF
TGCAGCGGCTTTCTCAAACAAGAGACCCAGTACTTC
>TRBJ2-5|TRBV20-1|15|.|.
CSAFPLGGEVETQYF
TGCAGTGCTTTCCCCCTTGGGGGCGAGGTGGAGACCCAGTACTTC
>TRBJ2-3|TRBV6-1|15|.|.
CASNPGLPRGNTQYF
TGTGCCAGCAATCCGGGACTCCCCCGGGGAAATACGCAGTATTTT
>TRBJ2-4|TRBV20-1|14|.|.
CSASGWYAKNIQYF
TGCAGTGCTTCGGGCTGGTATGCCAAAAACATTCAGTACTTC
>TRBJ1-6|TRBV20-1|16|TRBD1|.
CSAPPDREGGDSPLHF
TGCAGTGCACCTCCGGACAGGGAAGGTGGAGATTCACCCCTCCACTTT
>TRBJ2-5|TRBV5-5|14|.|.
CASSPQRLQETQYF
TGTGCCAGCAGCCCCCAGCGGCTACAAGAGACCCAGTACTTC
>TRBJ2-1|TRBV5-1|14|TRBD1|.
CASSPGTGNNEQFF
TGCGCCAGCAGTCCCGGGACAGGCAACAATGAGCAGTTCTTC
>TRBJ1-5|TRBV18|15|.|few
CASSQRGGNNQPQHF
TGTGCCAGCTCACAGAGAGGGGGAAACAATCAGCCCCAGCATTTT
>TRBJ1-2|TRBV12-3/TRBV12-4|13|.|.
CASSSEGENGYTF
TGTGCCAGCAGTTCCGAGGGGGAGAATGGCTACACCTTC
>TRBJ1-2|TRBV18|17|TRBD1|.
CASSPLTGQGANYGYTF
TGTGCCAGCTCACCATTGACGGGACAGGGGGCCAACTATGGCTACACCTTC
>TRBJ1-1|TRBV20-1|14|TRBD1|.
CSARPQDRPSLSFF
TGCAGTGCTAGACCTCAGGACAGGCCCTCGTTGTCTTTCTTT
>TRBJ1-5|TRBV7-2|15|TRBD1|.
CASSLRTGGLQPQHF
TGTGCCAGCAGCCTCCGGACAGGGGGCTTGCAGCCCCAGCATTTT
>TRBJ2-5|TRBV5-1|15|.|.
CASSWDGLLLDEQYF
TGCGCCAGCAGCTGGGACGGTCTTCTTCTCGATGAGCAGTACTTC
>TRBJ2-7|TRBV4-1|14|.|.
CASSFNREPYEQYF
TGCGCCAGCAGCTTCAACAGGGAACCCTACGAGCAGTACTTC
>TRBJ1-1|TRBV7-2|14|.|.
CASSLSIGRSEAFF
TGTGCCAGCAGCTTAAGCATAGGCAGGTCTGAAGCTTTCTTT
>TRBJ2-3|TRBV20-1|15|.|once
CSARDSQGSQATQYF
TGCAGTGCTAGAGATTCGCAGGGTTCCCAAGCGACGCAGTATTTT
>TRBJ2-5|TRBV4-1|17|TRBD2|.
CASSQEGLAPVGRTQYF
TGCGCCAGCAGCCAAGAAGGACTAGCCCCGGTCGGGAGGACCCAGTACTTC
>TRBJ2-3|TRBV20-1|12|.|.
CSARGQADTQYF
TGCAGTGCTAGGGGCCAGGCAGATACGCAGTATTTT
>TRBJ2-7|TRBV20-1|14|.|.
CSARVPGLLYEQYF
TGCAGTGCTAGGGTCCCGGGACTTCTCTACGAGCAGTACTTC
>TRBJ2-5|TRBV6-5|14|.|few
CASTRSSTQETQYF
TGTGCCAGCACCCGGTCCTCAACCCAAGAGACCCAGTACTTC
>TRBJ2-3|TRBV7-3|15|.|few
CASSPLGARTDTQYF
TGTGCCAGCAGCCCCCTTGGGGCTCGGACAGATACGCAGTATTTT
>TRBJ2-6|TRBV2|13|.|.
CAWAGSGANVLTF
TGTGCCTGGGCTGGCTCTGGGGCCAACGTCCTGACTTTC
>TRBJ2-5|TRBV6-1|17|TRBD2|many
CASSDISLAGEQETQYF
TGTGCCAGCAGTGACATATCGCTAGCGGGGGAGCAAGAGACCCAGTACTTC
>TRBJ2-3|TRBV27|16|TRBD2|.
CASSSQLAGPTDTQYF
TGTGCCAGCAGTTCACAACTAGCGGGGCCCACAGATACGCAGTATTTT
>TRBJ2-1|TRBV12-3/TRBV12-4|14|.|.
CASSPTSTYNEQFF
TGTGCCAGCAGTCCCACTTCAACGTACAATGAGCAGTTCTTC
>TRBJ2-3|TRBV4-1|16|.|.
CASSQDRDSGTDTQYF
TGCGCCAGCAGCCAAGATAGGGATAGCGGTACAGATACGCAGTATTTT
>TRBJ1-2|TRBV29-1|14|.|few
CSVISPGGGYGYTF
TGCAGCGTGATCAGTCCCGGGGGAGGCTATGGCTACACCTTC
>TRBJ2-7|TRBV7-9|11|.|many
CASSQQYEQYF
TGTGCCAGCAGCCAGCAATACGAGCAGTACTTC
>TRBJ2-7|TRBV3-1|15|TRBD2|few
CASSHGSGGTYEQYF
TGTGCCAGCAGCCATGGTAGCGGGGGGACCTACGAGCAGTACTTC
>TRBJ2-1|TRBV12-3/TRBV12-4|12|.|.
CASSPQLKEQFF
TGTGCCAGCAGTCCCCAGTTAAAGGAGCAGTTCTTC
>TRBJ2-1|TRBV29-1|14|TRBD2|few
CSGRASGGASEQFF
TGCAGCGGACGCGCTAGCGGGGGGGCCAGTGAGCAGTTCTTC
>TRBJ2-3|TRBV24-1|11|.|many
CATGRTDTQYF
TGTGCCACCGGGCGCACAGATACGCAGTATTTT
>TRBJ2-3|TRBV10-2|15|TRBD2|few
CASSADSGGSNTQYF
TGCGCCAGCAGTGCTGATAGCGGGGGTTCTAATACGCAGTATTTT
>TRBJ2-7|TRBV11-2|16|TRBD2|.
CASSLEVSGANYEQYF
TGTGCCAGCAGCCTAGAAGTTAGCGGGGCCAACTACGAGCAGTACTTC
>TRBJ2-3|TRBV7-2|15|.|once
CASSLGVFLGDTQYF
TGTGCCAGCAGCCTAGGAGTGTTCCTGGGGGATACGCAGTATTTT
>TRBJ2-3|TRBV9|16|TRBD2|few
CASSVEERGVTDTQYF
TGTGCCAGCAGCGTAGAGGAGCGGGGGGTCACAGATACGCAGTATTTT
>TRBJ1-5|TRBV28|18|TRBD1|once
CASRARTGGLFGNQPQHF
TGTGCCAGCAGGGCAAGGACAGGGGGCTTATTTGGCAATCAGCCCCAGCATTTT
>TRBJ2-1|TRBV20-1|13|.|few
CSARTRGYNEQFF
TGCAGTGCACGGACCCGAGGGTACAATGAGCAGTTCTTC
>TRBJ2-5|TRBV12-3/TRBV12-4|13|.|many
CASSLGLKETQYF
TGTGCCAGCAGTTTAGGGCTGAAGGAGACCCAGTACTTC
>TRBJ2-1|TRBV5-1|13|.|few
CASSPKPGDEQFF
TGCGCCAGCAGCCCCAAACCTGGGGATGAGCAGTTCTTC
>TRBJ2-1|TRBV12-3/TRBV12-4|14|.|.
CASSPQTSYNEQFF
TGTGCCAGCAGTCCCCAGACTAGCTACAATGAGCAGTTCTTC
>TRBJ1-6|TRBV12-3/TRBV12-4|16|.|few
CASRGPQGPYNSPLHF
TGTGCCAGCAGAGGCCCACAGGGACCCTATAATTCACCCCTCCACTTT
>TRBJ1-1|TRBV7-9|12|.|.
CASSFPGGEAFF
TGTGCCAGCAGCTTTCCCGGGGGAGAAGCTTTCTTT
>TRBJ1-5|TRBV15|14|.|few
CATSWQGGNQPQHF
TGTGCCACCAGTTGGCAGGGTGGCAATCAGCCCCAGCATTTT
>TRBJ2-3|TRBV5-1|17|.|.
CASSLPQGGGATDTQYF
TGCGCCAGCAGCTTGCCCCAAGGAGGGGGCGCGACAGATACGCAGTATTTT
>TRBJ1-5|TRBV7-6|15|.|.
CASSPGGSSNQPQHF
TGTGCCAGCAGCCCGGGGGGCTCCAGCAATCAGCCCCAGCATTTT
>TRBJ2-5|TRBV5-1|13|TRBD1|few
CASSSGQGGEQYF
TGCGCCAGCAGCTCGGGACAGGGTGGTGAGCAGTACTTC
>TRBJ2-2|TRBV11-2|13|.|.
CASSLEPGGELFF
TGTGCCAGCAGCTTGGAACCGGGTGGGGAGCTGTTTTTT
>TRBJ1-2|TRBV4-1|16|.|.
CASSQDMTEGRYGYTF
TGCGCCAGCAGCCAAGACATGACAGAGGGTCGCTATGGCTACACCTTC
>TRBJ2-7|TRBV7-2|17|TRBD2|.
CASSLRLLAGIAYEQYF
TGTGCCAGCAGCTTAAGACTACTAGCGGGGATTGCCTACGAGCAGTACTTC
>TRBJ1-1|TRBV6-5|14|.|.
CASSYAQANTEAFF
TGTGCCAGCAGTTACGCACAGGCGAACACTGAAGCTTTCTTT
>TRBJ2-1|TRBV21-1|16|.|few
CASSKVSEWRYNEQFF
TGTGCCAGCAGCAAAGTATCAGAATGGCGGTACAATGAGCAGTTCTTC
>TRBJ2-5|TRBV20-1|15|TRBD2|few
CSASPPGAGQETQYF
TGCAGTGCTAGCCCTCCGGGAGCGGGGCAAGAGACCCAGTACTTC
>TRBJ2-1|TRBV5-1|16|TRBD2|.
CASSPDPSGVHNEQFF
TGCGCCAGCAGCCCCGACCCTAGCGGGGTCCACAATGAGCAGTTCTTC